These T cell receptor beta chains were read from a single sample in a study of Graves' ophthalmopathy and Graves' hyperthyroidism. TCRdb analysed the multiplex PCR reads with MiXCR anew, one entry per CDR3 protein. This table has around 1.1 million distinct CDR3 sequences, 35% to 45% appearing once. The source material was peripheral blood or thyroid tissue (not recorded which). These receptors came from an adult man with Graves' hyperthyroidism. CDR3s include the opening cysteine and the closing phenylalanine or tryptophan. The D gene is left open where the match is weak. Rows give clone size only sometimes, using once, few, many, or a class for an expanded clone.

clone_size,d_call,v_call,cdr3_length,j_call,cdr3_aa,cdr3_nt
few,NA,TRBV5-1,14,TRBJ1-4,CASSPRTPQEKLFF,TGCGCCAGCAGCCCAAGGACACCCCAAGAAAAACTGTTTTTT
NA,NA,TRBV11-3,16,TRBJ1-4,CASSLAWTKNTEKLFF,TGTGCCAGCAGCTTAGCATGGACCAAGAACACTGAAAAACTGTTTTTT
many,TRBD1,TRBV7-2,16,TRBJ1-6,CASSNKPGQYNSPLHF,TGTGCCAGCAGCAATAAACCGGGACAGTATAATTCACCCCTCCACTTT
many,TRBD2,TRBV19,14,TRBJ2-7,CASSISGAGYEQYF,TGTGCCAGTAGTATAAGCGGGGCCGGCTACGAGCAGTACTTC
NA,NA,TRBV2,16,TRBJ1-5,CASSDGAGYSNQPQHF,TGTGCCAGCAGTGACGGGGCAGGGTATAGCAATCAGCCCCAGCATTTT
NA,TRBD1,TRBV11-2,15,TRBJ2-7,CANSLVVTGAYEQYF,TGTGCCAACAGCTTAGTGGTGACAGGGGCCTACGAGCAGTACTTC
few,TRBD1,TRBV3-1,14,TRBJ2-2,CASSQGQGFGELFF,TGTGCCAGCAGCCAAGGACAGGGATTCGGTGAGCTGTTTTTT
few,TRBD2,TRBV19,14,TRBJ2-7,CASKPSAGAYEQYF,TGTGCCAGTAAACCTTCCGCGGGGGCCTACGAGCAGTACTTC
once,NA,TRBV15,14,TRBJ2-5,CATSRDPGAETQYF,TGTGCCACCAGCAGAGATCCGGGGGCGGAGACCCAGTACTTC
few,TRBD2,TRBV6-6,19,TRBJ2-6,CASSYSAGITNSGANVLTF,TGTGCCAGCAGTTACTCAGCGGGGATTACAAACTCTGGGGCCAACGTCCTGACTTTC
NA,TRBD2,TRBV10-2,17,TRBJ2-7,CASSAGLAGGPGIEQYF,TGCGCCAGCAGTGCCGGACTAGCGGGAGGCCCGGGCATAGAGCAGTACTTC
many,NA,TRBV7-2,15,TRBJ1-2,CASSLQWGDGYGYTF,TGTGCCAGCAGCTTACAGTGGGGGGATGGCTATGGCTACACCTTC
many,TRBD1,TRBV19,11,TRBJ1-2,CACGTGIVYTF,TGTGCCTGCGGGACAGGGATTGTCTACACCTTC
NA,NA,TRBV7-9,15,TRBJ2-2,CASQGRFTNTGELFF,TGTGCCAGCCAGGGGCGGTTTACGAACACCGGGGAGCTGTTTTTT
few,TRBD2,TRBV6-5,15,TRBJ2-7,CASSYRTSGGNEQYF,TGTGCCAGCAGTTACCGGACTAGCGGGGGGAACGAGCAGTACTTC
NA,TRBD2,TRBV7-8,14,TRBJ2-5,CASKLAAPVETQYF,TGTGCCAGCAAACTAGCGGCCCCCGTGGAGACCCAGTACTTC
few,TRBD1,TRBV6-5,16,TRBJ2-5,CASSYTLAGGQETQYF,TGTGCCAGCAGTTACACGCTCGCAGGGGGCCAAGAGACCCAGTACTTC
NA,NA,TRBV14,18,TRBJ1-3,CASSQLGGVWTSGNTIYF,TGTGCCAGCAGCCAACTTGGGGGGGTCTGGACTTCTGGAAACACCATATATTTT
NA,NA,TRBV4-1,15,TRBJ1-5,CASSQDRRENQPQHF,TGTGCCAGCAGCCAAGACCGCAGGGAGAATCAGCCCCAGCATTTT
NA,TRBD1,TRBV6-2/TRBV6-3,16,TRBJ2-7,CASSYNRGSFSYEQYF,TGTGCCAGCAGTTACAACAGGGGTTCGTTCTCCTACGAGCAGTACTTC
many,NA,TRBV10-3,13,TRBJ1-3,CAISESSGNTIYF,TGTGCCATCAGTGAGTCGAGTGGAAACACCATATATTTT
NA,NA,TRBV9,13,TRBJ2-7,CASSPPFSNEQYF,TGTGCCAGCAGCCCTCCCTTTTCGAACGAGCAGTACTTC
NA,NA,TRBV7-9,12,TRBJ1-3,CASSRRENTIYF,TGTGCCAGCTCGCGCCGGGAAAACACCATATATTTT
few,NA,TRBV6-1,14,TRBJ1-2,CASSPRFANYGYTF,TGTGCCAGCAGCCCGCGGTTCGCGAACTATGGCTACACCTTC
NA,TRBD2,TRBV7-2,15,TRBJ2-5,CASSLMPGGQGTQYF,TGTGCCAGCAGCTTAATGCCGGGAGGGCAAGGGACCCAGTACTTC
many,NA,TRBV7-9,16,TRBJ2-5,CASSLRMGRGQETQYF,TGTGCCAGCAGCTTAAGGATGGGGCGTGGGCAAGAGACCCAGTACTTC
many,TRBD2,TRBV9,17,TRBJ2-5,CASSPRGSGSIQETQYF,TGTGCCAGCAGCCCGCGGGGTAGCGGGAGTATCCAAGAGACCCAGTACTTC
NA,TRBD1,TRBV7-3,16,TRBJ1-5,CASSQSGQGPGWPQHF,TGTGCCAGCAGCCAGTCGGGACAGGGGCCTGGATGGCCCCAGCATTTT
few,NA,TRBV5-6,14,TRBJ2-7,CASSLKGVNYEQYF,TGTGCCAGCAGCTTGAAAGGGGTCAACTACGAGCAGTACTTC
once,NA,TRBV24-1,15,TRBJ2-2,CATGPPRETTGELFF,TGTGCCACCGGTCCCCCCCGGGAAACCACCGGGGAGCTGTTTTTT
NA,TRBD1,TRBV29-1,14,TRBJ2-7,CSVRGQGASYEQYF,TGCAGCGTCCGGGGACAGGGGGCTTCTTACGAGCAGTACTTC
many,NA,TRBV12-3/TRBV12-4,17,TRBJ1-5,CASRSTRGTPSNQPQHF,TGTGCCAGCAGATCGACCCGCGGGACACCTAGCAATCAGCCCCAGCATTTT
few,NA,TRBV7-2,16,TRBJ2-7,CASSPIAGSGTYEQYF,TGTGCCAGCAGCCCGATCGCAGGCAGCGGAACCTACGAGCAGTACTTC
many,NA,TRBV7-8,15,TRBJ2-7,CASSLIADPNYEQYF,TGTGCCAGCAGCTTAATTGCAGACCCCAACTACGAGCAGTACTTC
NA,TRBD2,TRBV5-1,16,TRBJ2-3,CASRGLAATGTDTQYF,TGCGCCAGCAGAGGACTAGCGGCGACGGGCACAGATACGCAGTATTTT